What follows are 14 T cell receptor beta chains derived from one specimen sequenced in a study of OX40 agonist ivuxolimab in advanced cancers. Clones were sequenced by immunoSEQ multiplex PCR, and TCRdb holds only the in-frame ones, with some missing. The sample has under 90,000 clones; 90% are singletons. The material sequenced was CD4+ or CD8+ T cells sorted from blood, taken in a trial of the OX40 agonist ivuxolimab. These receptor sequences come from an adult with an advanced solid tumor such as melanoma, head and neck, liver or kidney cancer.

This clone was observed once. V is TRBV6-6 and J is TRBJ2-7; perhaps TRBD2 as D (5 bases). The CDR3 is made up of 15 amino acids. Germline V CDR1 and CDR2: MNHNY, SVGAGI (reference sequence). V was pared by 9 bases and J by 0 bases, with 18 bases between. The chain's CDR3 is CASRKRTGSSYEQYF. The CDR3 nucleotides are TGTGCCAGTAGGAAAAGGACTGGATCCTCCTACGAGCAGTACTTC.

This rearrangement joins TRBV5-4 to TRBJ1-2; 9 bases match TRBD1. Germline CDR1 SGHNT, CDR2 YYREEE (reference sequence). The CDR3 sequence is 14 residues long. Germline trimming cut 2 bases from V and 4 bases from J; bases unmatched to any gene: 3. The CDR3 DNA reads TGTGCCAGCAGCTTACAGGGGGCCGGCTATGGCTACACCTTC. As protein: CASSLQGAGYGYTF.

This chain links TRBV27 with TRBJ2-2, with TRBD2 matching 10 bases. The CDR3 is 18 residues long. In germline, CDR1 is MNHEY, CDR2 SMNVEV (reference sequence). Trimming removed 2 bases from V and 0 bases from J; junction bases left unmatched: 6. Here the CDR3 reads CASSLVGLAGANTGELFF. The CDR3 nucleotides are TGTGCCAGCAGTTTAGTAGGGCTAGCGGGAGCGAACACCGGGGAGCTGTTTTTT.

The rearrangement uses TRBV21-1 and TRBJ1-5. TRBV21-1 is a listed pseudogene. The CDR3 spans 18 residues. As DNA, the CDR3 is TGTGCCAGCAGCCCCACCCCTGAGGGGGGGTGGGTAAATCAGCCCCAGCATTTT. It yields the protein CASSPTPEGGWVNQPQHF.

The chain links TRBV7-9 to TRBJ2-7; 7 nucleotides align to TRBD2. Germline CDR1 and CDR2: SEHNR and FQNEAQ (reference sequence). The CDR3 spans 14 residues. V dropped 8 bases and J dropped 4; count of bases not matched to a gene: 11. The CDR3 loop reads CASAPGGEGYEQYF. DNA of the CDR3: TGTGCCAGCGCCCCTGGGGGGGAGGGGTACGAGCAGTACTTC.

CDR3 nucleotides: TGTGCCAGCAGCAAAGGGGGGGATGAGCAGTTCTTC. It translates to CASSKGGDEQFF. The chain couples TRBV21-1 to TRBJ2-1; no check of the table's D call, TRBD2, against the DNA was made. TRBV21-1 is a recognized pseudogene. The CDR3 consists of 12 residues.

V gene TRBV6-1 combines with J gene TRBJ1-5; TRBD1 might be the D (6 bases). This CDR3 is built from 15 residues. The V and J ends lost 6 bases and 0 bases respectively, with 12 bases between them. Germline CDR1 is MNHNS and CDR2 is SASEGT. DNA for the CDR3: TGTGCCAGCAGGAGGGGGTCGTATAGCAATCAGCCCCAGCATTTT. Its translation: CASRRGSYSNQPQHF.

The chain recombines TRBV10-3 with TRBJ1-5, with 7 bases lining up with TRBD1. V was clipped by 0 bases and J by 7 bases; unmatched bases: 3. Germline CDR1 and CDR2: ENHRY and SYGVKD. The CDR3 has 14 amino acids. The CDR3, as DNA: TGTGCCATCAGTGAGTCGACAGGGAGCCAGCCCCAGCATTTT. This sequence encodes CAISESTGSQPQHF.

About this clone itself: Other DNA sequences within the sample encode an identical CDR3. The chain couples TRBV21-1 to TRBJ2-2; the table's D call of TRBD2 was not tested on the DNA. TRBV21-1 is termed a pseudogene. CDR3 length: 17 residues. The CDR3 region has the DNA TGTGCCAGCAGCAAAGGGGGAGGGGGTCGTCACACCGGGGAGCTGTTTTTT. This translates into CASSKGGGGRHTGELFF.

J is TRBJ1-2 and V is TRBV29-1, with TRBD1 matching over 8 bases. The CDR3 consists of 14 residues. CDR1 and CDR2 from the germline V gene are SQVTM and ANQGSEA. V dropped 4 bases and J dropped 5; count of bases not matched to a gene: 9. CDR3 nucleotides: TGCAGCGTTGCAGACAGGGGAGGTCGGTATGGCTACACCTTC. This gives the protein CSVADRGGRYGYTF. Full variable domain (remainder filled in from reference TRBV29-1 and TRBJ1-2): SAVISQKPSRDICQRGTSLTIQCQVDSQVTMMFWYRQQPGQSLTLIATANQGSEATYESGFVIDKFPISRPNLTFSTLTVSNMSPEDSSIYLCSVADRGGRYGYTFGSGTRLTVV.

The chain is built from TRBV28 and TRBJ2-2, with 11 bases aligning to TRBD1. Trimming cost V 7 bases and J 7 bases; bases outside gene matches: 11. Looked up from germline, CDR1 is MDHEN and CDR2 is SYDVKM. CDR3 length equals 16 residues. CDR3 DNA sequence: TGTGCCAGCACCGTCCGGGACAGGGGGTCAGGCGGGGAGCTGTTTTTT. This codes for CASTVRDRGSGGELFF. Full variable domain (remainder filled in from reference TRBV28 and TRBJ2-2): DVKVTQSSRYLVKRTGEKVFLECVQDMDHENMFWYRQDPGLGLRLIYFSYDVKMKEKGDIPEGYSVSREKKERFSLILESASTNQTSMYLCASTVRDRGSGGELFFGEGSRLTVL.

This clone has just one count. The chain recombines TRBV4-1 with TRBJ2-5; maybe TRBD2 (6 bases). Looked up from germline, CDR1 is MGHRA and CDR2 is YSYEKL. CDR3 length: 16 residues. V was trimmed by 1 base and J by 4 bases, leaving 16 bases between them. In nucleotides, the CDR3 is TGCGCCAGCAGCCAAGCCGGGACTCAAAGCCCAGAGACCCAGTACTTC. Protein sequence: CASSQAGTQSPETQYF.

V and J are TRBV6-1 and TRBJ2-7; D remains ambiguous. Germline V lookup: CDR1 MNHNS, CDR2 SASEGT. V shed 8 bases and J shed 0 bases, with 8 bases lying between them. CDR3 length: 12 residues. The CDR3 protein is CASSYSSYEQYF. DNA for the CDR3: TGTGCCAGCTCGTACAGCTCCTACGAGCAGTACTTC.

This chain uses TRBV7-9 with TRBJ2-7, with D uncertain. The V end was cut by 3 bases, the J end by 7 bases, with 10 bases between. The CDR3 is 12 residues long. The V gene's germline CDR1 is SEHNR and CDR2 FQNEAQ (reference sequence). The CDR3 DNA is TGTGCCAGCAGCTTTCAGGTCCCGGAGCAGTACTTC. This gives the protein CASSFQVPEQYF.